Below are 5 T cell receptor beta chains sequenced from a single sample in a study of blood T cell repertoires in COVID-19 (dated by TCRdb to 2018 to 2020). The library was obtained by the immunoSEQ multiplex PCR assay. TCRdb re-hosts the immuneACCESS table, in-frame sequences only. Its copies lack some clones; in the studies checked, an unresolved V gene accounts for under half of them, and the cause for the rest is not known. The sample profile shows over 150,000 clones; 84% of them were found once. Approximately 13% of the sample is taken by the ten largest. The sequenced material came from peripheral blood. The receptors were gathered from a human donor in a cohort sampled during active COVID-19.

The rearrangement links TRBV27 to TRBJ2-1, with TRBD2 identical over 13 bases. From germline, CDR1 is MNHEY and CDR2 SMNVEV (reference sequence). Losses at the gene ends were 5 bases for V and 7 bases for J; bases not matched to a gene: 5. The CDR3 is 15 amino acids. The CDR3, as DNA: TGTGCCAGCAGTCTACTAGCGGGAGGGCCGAATGAGCAGTTCTTC. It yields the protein CASSLLAGGPNEQFF.

DNA of the CDR3: TGTGCCAGCACAGAAGCGGGAGGTGGTTCCGGGGAGCTGTTTTTT. Residues: CASTEAGGGSGELFF. The chain links TRBV28 to TRBJ2-2, with 9 bases aligning to TRBD2. Germline V gene data show CDR1 as MDHEN and CDR2 as SYDVKM. The CDR3 covers 15 residues. Losses at the gene ends were 7 bases for V and 6 bases for J; bases not matched to a gene: 9. The variable domain in full, with the rest retrieved from reference TRBV28 and TRBJ2-2, is DVKVTQSSRYLVKRTGEKVFLECVQDMDHENMFWYRQDPGLGLRLIYFSYDVKMKEKGDIPEGYSVSREKKERFSLILESASTNQTSMYLCASTEAGGGSGELFFGEGSRLTVL.

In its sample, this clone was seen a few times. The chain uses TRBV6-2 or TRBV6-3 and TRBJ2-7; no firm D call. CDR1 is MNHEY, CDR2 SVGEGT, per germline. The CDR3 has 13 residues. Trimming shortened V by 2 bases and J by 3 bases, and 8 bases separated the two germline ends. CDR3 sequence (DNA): TGTGCCAGCAGTTACGGCTCATTCTACGAGCAGTACTTC. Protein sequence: CASSYGSFYEQYF.

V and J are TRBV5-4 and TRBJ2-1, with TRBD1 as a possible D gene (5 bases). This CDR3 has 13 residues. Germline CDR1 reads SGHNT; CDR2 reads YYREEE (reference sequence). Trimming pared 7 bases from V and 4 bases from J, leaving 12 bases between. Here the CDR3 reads CASSRAQYNEQFF. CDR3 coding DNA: TGTGCCAGCTCCAGGGCGCAATACAATGAGCAGTTCTTC.

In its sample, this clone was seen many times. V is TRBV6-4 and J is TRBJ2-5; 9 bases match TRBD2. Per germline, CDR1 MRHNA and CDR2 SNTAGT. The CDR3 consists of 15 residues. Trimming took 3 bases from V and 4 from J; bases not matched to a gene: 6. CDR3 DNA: TGTGCCAGCAGTGAGAGTAGCGGGAGTGGAGAGACCCAGTACTTC. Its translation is CASSESSGSGETQYF.